Here is one T cell receptor (beta chain) with its context. This clone was seen a single time. This clone's antigen is unknown. No per-base quality is available; no much larger clone lies one base away. Each collaborating institution followed its own protocols to collect whole blood in K2EDTA tubes. For TCRbeta analysis, collaborator samples were shipped as frozen whole blood, as isolated PBMCs, or as DNA extracted from either sample type. The immunoSEQ Assay, a bias-controlled multiplex PCR, was used to amplify TCRbeta CDR3 regions from genomic DNA. As for the authors' bioinformatics: The number of nucleated cells in each sample was estimated from the amplification of reference gene primers within the assay. To quantify the absolute abundance of each unique TCRbeta CDR3 rearrangement, sequence reads were collapsed and filtered. Productive Simpson clonality was computed per sample as the square root of Simpson's diversity index over productive rearrangements. This is the immuneACCESS table as TCRdb keeps it, with only in-frame sequences that have V and J called. A part of the clones is gone; compared with another copy, unresolved V genes explain less than half, and the rest is unexplained. Clone size and V and J calls were adopted from that table, with D and trimming inferred from the DNA. This sample comprises approximately 140,000 clones, roughly 90% of them detected only once. The ten largest clonotypes hold around 4.6% of the sample.

The germline V gene (reference sequence) specifies SEHNR as CDR1 and FQNEAQ as CDR2. The CDR3 runs 15 amino acids, cysteine and phenylalanine included. The sequence is cut down to CDR3 DNA, 45 bases in frame from base 1. At the junction V is shortened by 1 base and J by 6 bases, with 13 bases in between. The sample comes from a study of blood T cell repertoires in COVID-19 (dated by TCRdb to the early 2020s). Looking at the study overall: The collaborator samples originated in the United States, Italy and Spain and spanned the acute and convalescent phases of COVID-19. The material from the prospective study consisted of cDNA or gDNA derived from T cells, B-cell-depleted T cells, or PBMCs. Deeply sampled blood TCRbeta repertoires from subjects exposed to, actively infected with, or recovered from COVID-19 were included in the dataset. The repertoires were made available in a free public database intended to serve as a resource for research on the immune response to SARS-CoV-2. Samples were obtained from the ongoing ImmuneRACE study (first 160 participants) and from about 1,300 subjects provided by 6 global collaborators. A de-identified subject ID, COVID-19 status, age in years and sex were almost always included in the sample metadata. HLA class I and class II types, where available, came from metadata supplied by the sample provider rather than from assay-based typing.

The study at large found these results: The amount of clinical and demographic metadata varied by source and participant and was provided uncurated.

The sequenced sample was peripheral blood. The sequence derives from an older woman with active or convalescent COVID-19. The rearranged segments are TRBV7-9 and TRBJ2-1; the best D guess is TRBD2, with 6 bases matching. The encoded CDR3 is CASSLGAGSGNEQFF. The DNA reads as follows: TGTGCCAGCAGCTTAGGGGCGGGGTCCGGCAATGAGCAGTTCTTC.